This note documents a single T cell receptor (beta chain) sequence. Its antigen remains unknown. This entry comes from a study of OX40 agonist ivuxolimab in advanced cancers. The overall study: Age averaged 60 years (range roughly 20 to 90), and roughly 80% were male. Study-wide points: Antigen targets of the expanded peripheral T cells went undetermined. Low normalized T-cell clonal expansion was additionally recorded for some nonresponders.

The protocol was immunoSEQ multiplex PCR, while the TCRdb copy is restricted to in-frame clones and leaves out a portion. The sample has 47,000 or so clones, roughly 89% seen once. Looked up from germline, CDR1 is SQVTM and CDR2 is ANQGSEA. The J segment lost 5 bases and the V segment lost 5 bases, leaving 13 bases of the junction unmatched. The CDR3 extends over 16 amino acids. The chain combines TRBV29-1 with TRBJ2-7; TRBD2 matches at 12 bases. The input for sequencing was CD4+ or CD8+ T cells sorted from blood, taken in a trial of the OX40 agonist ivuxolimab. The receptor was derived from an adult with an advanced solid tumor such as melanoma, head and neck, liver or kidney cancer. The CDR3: CSVFGASGGAVDEQYF. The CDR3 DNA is TGCAGCGTTTTTGGGGCTAGCGGGGGGGCCGTAGACGAGCAGTACTTC.